This T cell receptor (beta chain) was captured in a study of blood T cell repertoires in COVID-19. Only in-frame clones appear in the TCRdb table, and some are missing; sequencing was by immunoSEQ multiplex PCR. Among 35,000 to 45,000 clones, 90% to 95% were seen once, and the ten largest hold approximately 0.35%. The CDR3 is made up of 18 amino acids. Trimming removed 0 bases from V and 5 bases from J, with 20 bases in between. The TCR was taken from a man between 50 and 59 years old with COVID-19, enrolled during active disease. The chain uses TRBV23-1 and TRBJ2-1, with D perhaps TRBD2 (6 bases). TRBV23-1 is reported as an ORF; its role is uncertain. The specimen was peripheral blood. CDR3 sequence: CASSQSPPTGVLNNEQFF. In nucleotides, the CDR3 is TGCGCCAGCAGTCAATCCCCCCCCACGGGAGTTCTTAACAATGAGCAGTTCTTC.